This entry describes one TCR beta chain. The sample originates from a study of T cells after somatic rescue of genetic block. The assay was immunoSEQ multiplex PCR, and TCRdb's table has in-frame clones only and misses some. The sample holds approximately 100,000 clones, approximately 90% seen once. The sample was peripheral blood mononuclear cells (PBMCs). The clonotype originates from a woman between 18 and 29 years old.

Here the CDR3 reads CASSYSTTGDTQYF. Written as DNA, the CDR3 is TGTGCCAGCAGTTACTCCACGACGGGAGATACGCAGTATTTT. The rearrangement joins TRBV27 to TRBJ2-3, with D unclear. With 4 bases removed from V and 5 bases from J, the gap between germline ends came to 13 bases. The CDR3 runs 14 residues. Germline V CDR1 and CDR2: MNHEY, SMNVEV (reference sequence).